The 8 T cell receptor beta chains listed next were all sequenced from one sample in a study of cytomegalovirus exposure and HLA in healthy donors. Use of 60 Vbeta and 13 Jbeta primers characterized the PCR. Profiled with immunoSEQ multiplex PCR; TCRdb holds only in-frame clones, not every one. The sample shows roughly 180,000 clones, less than 85% of them seen only once. Sequenced input: PBMCs. The receptors here all came from a boy between 2 and 10 years old in good health and CMV-seronegative.

The V and J genes are TRBV28 and TRBJ2-7, with D unclear. Looked up from germline, CDR1 is MDHEN and CDR2 is SYDVKM. V dropped 5 bases and J dropped 6 bases, with 14 bases sitting between them. The CDR3 has 13 residues. The CDR3 region is CASSGWAAGEQYV. The CDR3 DNA is TGTGCCAGCAGTGGGTGGGCCGCAGGCGAGCAGTACGTC.

This chain uses TRBV7-9 with TRBJ1-1; D is possibly TRBD1 (5 bases). Germline loops: CDR1 SEHNR, CDR2 FQNEAQ (reference sequence). The CDR3 spans 12 residues. With 6 bases removed from V and 7 bases from J, the gap between germline ends came to 12 bases. The CDR3 spells CASSRQDSEAFF. CDR3 sequence (DNA): TGTGCCAGCAGTCGACAAGACAGTGAAGCTTTCTTT.

The rearrangement uses TRBV11-2 and TRBJ1-6, with D unresolved. V gave up 1 base and J gave up 11 bases, with 15 bases separating them. CDR3 length: 15 amino acids. Germline assignment: CDR1 SGHAT and CDR2 FQNNGV. CDR3 region: CASSLAAGLRAPLHF. The CDR3 DNA follows: TGTGCCAGCAGCTTAGCTGCGGGCCTAAGGGCACCCCTCCACTTT.

The chain's CDR3 is CASSVTGSYNEQFF. The CDR3 nucleotides are TGTGCCAGCAGTGTTACCGGGTCGTACAATGAGCAGTTCTTC. V is TRBV27 and J is TRBJ2-1; the D is unclear. CDR3 length equals 14 residues. The germline V and J ends were trimmed by 5 bases and 4 bases, with 12 bases remaining between them. Germline V lookup: CDR1 MNHEY, CDR2 SMNVEV (reference sequence).

V usage is TRBV4-1 and J usage is TRBJ2-5, with 7 bases lining up with TRBD2. This CDR3 region has 15 residues. Germline V gene sequence: CDR1 MGHRA, CDR2 YSYEKL. Trimming at V came to 2 bases and at J to 1 base, leaving 4 bases not matched to a gene. CDR3 protein: CASSQLGLVQETQYF. CDR3 in DNA: TGCGCCAGCAGCCAACTTGGACTAGTCCAAGAGACCCAGTACTTC.

This chain joins TRBV2 and TRBJ2-2; weak D call: TRBD2 (6 bases). Germline CDR1 SNHLY, CDR2 FYNNEI. This CDR3 spans 14 amino acids. V dropped 7 bases and J dropped 1 base, with 10 bases sitting between them. This chain's CDR3 is CASKMEGNTGELFF. CDR3 nucleotide sequence: TGTGCCAGCAAGATGGAGGGGAACACCGGGGAGCTGTTTTTT.

The J gene is TRBJ2-1, the V gene TRBV11-2, with 9 bases fitting TRBD2. The germline gives CDR1 SGHAT, CDR2 FQNNGV. The CDR3 runs 15 residues. Trimming took 5 bases from V and 6 from J; bases not matched to a gene: 8. CDR3 region: CASSQTSGWGNEQFF. In DNA form, the CDR3 reads TGTGCCAGCAGCCAAACTAGCGGGTGGGGCAATGAGCAGTTCTTC. Drawing the rest from reference TRBV11-2 and TRBJ2-1, the complete variable domain is EAGVAQSPRYKIIEKRQSVAFWCNPISGHATLYWYQQILGQGPKLLIQFQNNGVVDDSQLPKDRFSAERLKGVDSTLKIQPAKLEDSAVYLCASSQTSGWGNEQFFGPGTRLTVL.

The genes are TRBV7-6 and TRBJ2-5; D uncertain. The germline V gene has CDR1 SGHVS and CDR2 FNYEAQ. This CDR3 has 12 amino acids. V was clipped by 0 bases and J by 11 bases, with 10 bases between them. The DNA for the CDR3 is TGTGCCAGCAGCTTAGCCGGCTTGGAGCAGTACTTC. This encodes CASSLAGLEQYF.